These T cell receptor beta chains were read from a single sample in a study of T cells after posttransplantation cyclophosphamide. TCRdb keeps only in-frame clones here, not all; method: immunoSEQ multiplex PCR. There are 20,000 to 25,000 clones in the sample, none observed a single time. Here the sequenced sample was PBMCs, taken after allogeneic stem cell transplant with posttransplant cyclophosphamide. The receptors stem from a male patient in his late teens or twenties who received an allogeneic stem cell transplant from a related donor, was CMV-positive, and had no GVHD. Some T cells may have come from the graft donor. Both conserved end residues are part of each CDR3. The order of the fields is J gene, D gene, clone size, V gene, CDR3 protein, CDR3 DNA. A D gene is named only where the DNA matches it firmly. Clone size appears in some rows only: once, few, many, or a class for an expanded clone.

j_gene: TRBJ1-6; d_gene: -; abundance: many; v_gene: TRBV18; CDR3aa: CASSPTGIYNSPLHF; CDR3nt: TGTGCCAGCTCACCAACCGGGATCTATAATTCACCCCTCCACTTT
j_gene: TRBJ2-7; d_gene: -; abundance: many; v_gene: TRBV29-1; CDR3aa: CSMATVSYEQYF; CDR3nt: TGCAGCATGGCGACTGTCTCCTACGAGCAGTACTTC
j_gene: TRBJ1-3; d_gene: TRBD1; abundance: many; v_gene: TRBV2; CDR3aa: CASRGQGYSGNTIYF; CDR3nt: TGTGCCAGCAGGGGACAGGGATACTCTGGAAACACCATATATTTT
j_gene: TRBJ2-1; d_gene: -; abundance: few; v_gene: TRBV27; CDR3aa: CASSFLGAGGRNEQFF; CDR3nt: TGTGCCAGCAGTTTCCTTGGTGCGGGCGGGCGCAATGAGCAGTTCTTC
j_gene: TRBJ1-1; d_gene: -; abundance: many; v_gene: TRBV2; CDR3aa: CASSEWSAEAFF; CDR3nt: TGTGCCAGCAGTGAATGGTCAGCTGAAGCTTTCTTT
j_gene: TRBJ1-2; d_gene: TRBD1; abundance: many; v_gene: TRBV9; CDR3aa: CASSPWTGGGYGYTF; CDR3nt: TGTGCCAGCAGCCCCTGGACAGGGGGAGGTTATGGCTACACCTTC
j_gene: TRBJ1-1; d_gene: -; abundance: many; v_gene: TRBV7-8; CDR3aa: CASSRRAGHTEAFF; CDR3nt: TGTGCCAGCAGCCGGAGGGCAGGCCACACTGAAGCTTTCTTT
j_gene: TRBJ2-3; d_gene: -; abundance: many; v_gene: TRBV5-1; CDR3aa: CASSSRPSSTDTQYF; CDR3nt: TGCGCCAGCAGCAGCCGTCCTAGCTCCACAGATACGCAGTATTTT
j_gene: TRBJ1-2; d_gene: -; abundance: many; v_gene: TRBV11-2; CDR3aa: CASSLGPTNGYGYTF; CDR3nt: TGTGCCAGCAGCTTAGGCCCGACTAATGGCTATGGCTACACCTTC
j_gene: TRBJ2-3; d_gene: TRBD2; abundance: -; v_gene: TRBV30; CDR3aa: CAWSPLLAGFSSHTQYF; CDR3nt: TGTGCCTGGAGTCCCCTTCTAGCGGGCTTCTCCTCTCATACGCAGTATTTT
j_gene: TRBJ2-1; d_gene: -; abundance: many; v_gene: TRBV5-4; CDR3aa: CASSPAGGHSYNEQFF; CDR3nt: TGTGCCAGCAGCCCGGCGGGCGGCCACTCCTACAATGAGCAGTTCTTC
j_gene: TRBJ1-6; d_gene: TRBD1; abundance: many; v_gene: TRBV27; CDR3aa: CASRIRTGGLNSPLHF; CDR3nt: TGTGCCAGCCGGATCCGGACAGGGGGCCTTAATTCACCCCTCCACTTT
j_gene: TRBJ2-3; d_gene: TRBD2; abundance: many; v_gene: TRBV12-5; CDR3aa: CASGLVPSGSPTDTQYF; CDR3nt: TGTGCTAGTGGTTTGGTACCTAGCGGGAGCCCCACAGATACGCAGTATTTT
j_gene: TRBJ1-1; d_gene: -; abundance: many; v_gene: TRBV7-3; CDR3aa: CASIKSPGNTEAFF; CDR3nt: TGTGCCAGCATCAAAAGCCCAGGGAACACTGAAGCTTTCTTT
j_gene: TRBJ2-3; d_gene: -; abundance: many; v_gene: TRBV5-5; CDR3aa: CASSLVQGGLTDTQYF; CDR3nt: TGTGCCAGCAGCTTGGTACAGGGTGGCCTCACAGATACGCAGTATTTT
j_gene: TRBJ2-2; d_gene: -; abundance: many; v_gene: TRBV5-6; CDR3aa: CASSLSGPGELFF; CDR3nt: TGTGCCAGCAGCTTAAGTGGGCCCGGGGAGCTGTTTTTT
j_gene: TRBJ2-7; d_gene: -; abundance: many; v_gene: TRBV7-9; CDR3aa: CASSSPNLYEQYF; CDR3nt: TGTGCCAGCAGCTCCCCAAACTTGTACGAGCAGTACTTC
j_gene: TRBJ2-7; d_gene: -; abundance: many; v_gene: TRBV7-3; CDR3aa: CASSLFWAKPEEQYF; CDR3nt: TGTGCCAGCAGCTTATTTTGGGCCAAACCAGAGGAGCAGTACTTC